The 21 T cell receptor beta chains in this list originate from one sample, sequenced in a study of CD8 T cells in ankylosing spondylitis. TCRdb re-analysed the 5' RACE reads in MiXCR, keeping a single row per CDR3 protein. The data hold fewer than 250,000 distinct CDR3 sequences, with 10% to 13% observed a single time. The material sequenced was blood, either unsorted or a sorted T cell fraction (not recorded which). The receptor source for this set is a male donor with ankylosing spondylitis or in good health (not recorded which).

The table lists this clonotype with many counts. V is TRBV24-1 and J is TRBJ2-5, with D unresolved. V was pared by 6 bases and J by 0 bases, with 7 bases between. This CDR3 has 13 residues. Germline V gene sequence: CDR1 KGHDR, CDR2 SFDVKD. The CDR3 bases are TGTGCCACCAGTTATCAGAACCAAGAGACCCAGTACTTC. This sequence encodes CATSYQNQETQYF.

This clonotype was detected many times. This chain connects TRBV5-1 to TRBJ2-2; unclear D gene. This CDR3 comprises 15 residues. Germline V gene lookup returns CDR1 SGHRS and CDR2 YFSETQ. The V end lost 5 bases, the J end lost 1 base, and 12 bases lay between the germline ends. The CDR3 DNA is TGCGCCAGCAGTCGACCAGACGGGAACACCGGGGAGCTGTTTTTT. Translating gives CASSRPDGNTGELFF. Combining the CDR3 with reference TRBV5-1 and TRBJ2-2 gives the whole variable domain KAGVTQTPRYLIKTRGQQVTLSCSPISGHRSVSWYQQTPGQGLQFLFEYFSETQRNKGNFPGRFSGRQFSNSRSEMNVSTLELGDSALYLCASSRPDGNTGELFFGEGSRLTVL.

The table lists this clonotype with many counts. This chain connects TRBV12-3 or TRBV12-4 to TRBJ2-2; D may be TRBD1 (5 bases). The V end was cut by 3 bases, the J end by 1 base, with 9 bases between. The CDR3 is 15 residues long. The CDR3 protein is CASSFHTGNTGELFF. DNA for the CDR3: TGTGCCAGCAGTTTTCATACAGGGAACACCGGGGAGCTGTTTTTT.

The sample holds many counts of this clonotype. This chain links TRBV5-1 with TRBJ1-1; D is ambiguous. The V gene lost 0 bases and the J gene lost 1 base, with 7 bases spanning the gap. The CDR3 totals 14 residues. Germline V gives CDR1 SGHRS, CDR2 YFSETQ. The chain's CDR3 is CASSLVQKNTEAFF. As DNA, the CDR3 is TGCGCCAGCAGCTTGGTCCAGAAGAACACTGAAGCTTTCTTT. Variable domain in full (rest from reference TRBV5-1 and TRBJ1-1): KAGVTQTPRYLIKTRGQQVTLSCSPISGHRSVSWYQQTPGQGLQFLFEYFSETQRNKGNFPGRFSGRQFSNSRSEMNVSTLELGDSALYLCASSLVQKNTEAFFGQGTRLTVV.

This clonotype came up many times. The chain couples TRBV20-1 to TRBJ2-7, with 8 bases fitting TRBD2. The CDR3 consists of 14 residues. V was clipped by 4 bases and J by 5 bases; unmatched bases: 10. CDR1 and CDR2 from the germline V gene are DFQATT and SNEGSKA (reference sequence). The CDR3 nucleotides are TGCAGTGCTACGTTAGCGGGAATTCGCGACGAGCAGTACTTC. Protein product: CSATLAGIRDEQYF.

DNA of the CDR3: TGTGCCAGTAAGCGGTTCGCTCGGGGGGACTACGAGCAGTACTTC. It encodes CASKRFARGDYEQYF. This chain uses TRBV19 with TRBJ2-7; 7 positions match TRBD2. The CDR3 consists of 15 residues. Germline V lookup: CDR1 LNHDA, CDR2 SQIVND (reference sequence). V lost 7 bases, J lost 3 bases, and 12 bases stayed unmatched.

This clonotype appeared many times. The rearrangement uses TRBV5-1 and TRBJ1-1, with 7 bases matching TRBD1. CDR1 is SGHRS, CDR2 YFSETQ, per germline. V lost 2 bases and J lost 2; bases outside the gene matches: 9. This CDR3 has 16 amino acids. The CDR3 here is CASSFQRTGGNTEAFF. In DNA, the CDR3 is TGCGCCAGCAGCTTCCAAAGGACAGGCGGTAACACTGAAGCTTTCTTT.

This clonotype was observed many times. The chain is built from TRBV5-1 and TRBJ2-3; TRBD1 aligns across 8 bases. Germline V gene sequence: CDR1 SGHRS, CDR2 YFSETQ. The CDR3 loop spans 16 amino acids. The V gene end was trimmed by 4 bases and the J gene end by 2 bases; junction bases not matched to a gene: 9. In DNA, the CDR3 is TGCGCCAGCAGCCGCCCCGGGACAGGTAACACAGATACGCAGTATTTT. Translating it yields CASSRPGTGNTDTQYF.

This clonotype occurred a few times. A single base separates this from a much larger clone, so it may be a read error. This chain connects TRBV29-1 to TRBJ1-2; D not resolved. The CDR3 is 13 residues long. Germline V lookup: CDR1 SQVTM, CDR2 ANQGSEA. CDR3 residues: CSVDSVNNYGYPF. The CDR3 DNA reads TGCAGCGTTGATAGTGTCAACAACTATGGCTACCCCTTC.

V is TRBV13 and J is TRBJ2-1; 9 nucleotides align to TRBD2. Germline V CDR1 and CDR2: PRHDT, FYEKMQ (reference sequence). Trimming removed 0 bases from V and 3 bases from J; junction bases left unmatched: 3. This CDR3 is built from 16 residues. CDR3 region: CASSLGLAGYYNEQFF. The CDR3 DNA follows: TGTGCCAGCAGCTTAGGGCTAGCGGGGTACTACAATGAGCAGTTCTTC.

This clonotype was counted only a few times. V gene TRBV5-1 combines with J gene TRBJ2-5; 9 positions agree with TRBD2. V lost 5 bases to trimming and J lost 1 base; unmatched junction nucleotides: 6. Per the germline V gene, CDR1 is SGHRS and CDR2 is YFSETQ. The CDR3 is 15 amino acids. CDR3 sequence reads: CASRRLAGIQETQYF. CDR3 in DNA: TGCGCCAGCAGAAGGCTAGCGGGGATCCAAGAGACCCAGTACTTC. The complete variable domain, with remaining parts taken from reference TRBV5-1 and TRBJ2-5, reads KAGVTQTPRYLIKTRGQQVTLSCSPISGHRSVSWYQQTPGQGLQFLFEYFSETQRNKGNFPGRFSGRQFSNSRSEMNVSTLELGDSALYLCASRRLAGIQETQYFGPGTRLLVL.

In this sample, this clonotype turned up many times. The chain combines TRBV28 with TRBJ1-6; tentative D call: TRBD1 (6 bases). V was cut by 10 bases and J by 2 bases, with 9 bases left in between. Germline V gene sequence: CDR1 MDHEN, CDR2 SYDVKM. The CDR3 totals 13 residues. Here the CDR3 reads CATGQTYNSPLHF. In DNA form, the CDR3 reads TGTGCCACAGGACAGACCTATAATTCACCCCTCCACTTT.

This clonotype was observed at least ten times. The chain is built from TRBV5-1 and TRBJ2-5; no clear D gene. The germline CDR1 and CDR2 sequences are SGHRS and YFSETQ. Between the trimmed V and J ends, which lost 4 bases and 2 bases, there was a span of 6 bases. This CDR3 has 12 amino acids. In DNA, the CDR3 is TGCGCCAGCAGCAATTCACAAGAGACCCAGTACTTC. Protein: CASSNSQETQYF.

This clonotype was recorded a few times. The V call is TRBV11-2, the J call TRBJ2-7; 9 bases agree with TRBD1. This CDR3 comprises 18 residues. CDR1 is SGHAT, CDR2 FQNNGV, per germline. The trim removed 4 bases at V and 6 bases at J, leaving 19 bases unmatched. CDR3 sequence reads: CASSYSGQGRRETSEQYF. As DNA, the CDR3 is TGTGCCAGCAGCTATTCGGGACAGGGTAGACGGGAAACCTCCGAGCAGTACTTC.

A few counts support this clonotype. The chain combines TRBV6-6 with TRBJ2-7; 7 bases map to TRBD2. CDR3 length: 13 residues. Losses at the gene ends were 4 bases for V and 6 bases for J; bases not matched to a gene: 6. Germline CDR1 is MNHNY and CDR2 is SVGAGI (reference sequence). The CDR3 DNA reads TGTGCCAGCAGTTGGGGGGGGTCGAGCGAGCAGTACTTC. Protein: CASSWGGSSEQYF.

J is TRBJ2-5 and V is TRBV28, with D perhaps assigned TRBD1 or TRBD2 (5 bases each). V was cut by 6 bases and J by 4 bases, with 15 bases left in between. This CDR3 spans 14 amino acids. From germline, CDR1 is MDHEN and CDR2 SYDVKM. In nucleotides, the CDR3 is TGTGCCAGCAGCTGGAGACTGAGGGGAGAGACCCAGTACTTC. Translation gives CASSWRLRGETQYF.

Ten or more counts support this clonotype. V gene TRBV29-1 combines with J gene TRBJ1-5; maybe TRBD1 (5 bases). Deletions cut 4 bases from V and 7 bases from J, with 14 bases between. The V gene's germline CDR1 is SQVTM and CDR2 ANQGSEA. This CDR3 spans 13 amino acids. The CDR3 DNA is TGCAGCGTTGTTGACAGAAAGGGCCAGCCCCAGCATTTT. Translating it yields CSVVDRKGQPQHF.

At least ten counts were recorded for this clonotype. The gene calls are TRBV3-1 and TRBJ1-2; 9 bases line up with TRBD1. The J segment lost 7 bases and the V segment lost 10 bases, leaving 7 bases of the junction unmatched. Germline V gives CDR1 LGHDT, CDR2 YNNKEL (reference sequence). This CDR3 spans 12 amino acids. Here the CDR3 reads CATGTGLFGYTF. CDR3 nucleotides: TGTGCCACAGGGACAGGGCTCTTTGGCTACACCTTC.

Only a few counts were recorded for this clonotype. This chain uses TRBV7-6 with TRBJ2-1; D might be TRBD1 or TRBD2, each matching 5 bases. V was clipped by 4 bases and J by 6 bases, with 13 bases between them. CDR1 is SGHVS, CDR2 FNYEAQ, per germline. This CDR3 contains 14 residues. The CDR3 loop reads CASSSLGAGNEQFF. CDR3 coding DNA: TGTGCCAGCAGCTCCCTAGGGGCGGGCAATGAGCAGTTCTTC.

A note on this clonotype: Since a much larger clone is just one base distant, this may be a read error. This chain connects TRBV19 to TRBJ2-1; D remains unclear. Germline V gene data show CDR1 as LNHDA and CDR2 as SQIVND (reference sequence). This CDR3 contains 15 residues. The CDR3 DNA reads as TGTGCCGGTAGTATAGAGTCGCTCTCCTACAATGAGCAGTTCTTC. It is translated as CAGSIESLSYNEQFF.

This clonotype showed up just once. The chain recombines TRBV7-9 with TRBJ2-7, with D perhaps TRBD1 or TRBD2 (6 bases each). The germline gives CDR1 SEHNR, CDR2 FQNEAQ (reference sequence). The germline V and J ends were trimmed by 5 bases and 2 bases, with 13 bases remaining between them. This CDR3 has 14 residues. CDR3 bases: TGTGCCAGCAGCGGGAGGACAGACCCCTACGAGCAGTACTTC. Protein product: CASSGRTDPYEQYF.